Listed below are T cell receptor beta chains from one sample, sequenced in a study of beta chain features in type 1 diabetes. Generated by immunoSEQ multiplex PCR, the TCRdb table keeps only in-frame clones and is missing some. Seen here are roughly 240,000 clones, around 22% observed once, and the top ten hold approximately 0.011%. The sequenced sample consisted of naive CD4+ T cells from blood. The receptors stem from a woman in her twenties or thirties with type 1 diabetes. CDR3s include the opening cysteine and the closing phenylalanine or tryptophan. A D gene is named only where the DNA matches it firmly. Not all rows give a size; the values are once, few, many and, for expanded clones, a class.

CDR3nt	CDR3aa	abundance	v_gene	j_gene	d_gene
TGTGCCAGCAGCCTAGCGAATCACAATGAGCAGTTCTTC	CASSLANHNEQFF	-	TRBV7-3	TRBJ2-1	-
TGTGCTAGCAGCTTTGGGCTAGCAGACCAAGAGACCCAGTACTTC	CASSFGLADQETQYF	-	TRBV7-7	TRBJ2-5	-
TGTGCCTGGAGTGTTCGCAGGGGAGTTAATCAGCCCCAGCATTTT	CAWSVRRGVNQPQHF	-	TRBV30	TRBJ1-5	-
TGTGCCAGCAGCGTAGTGGGCGGGAGCTCCTACAATGAGCAGTTCTTC	CASSVVGGSSYNEQFF	-	TRBV9	TRBJ2-1	TRBD2
TGTGCCAGCACCTCGGCAGGGGACACTGAAGCTTTCTTT	CASTSAGDTEAFF	-	TRBV28	TRBJ1-1	-
TGCGCCAGCAGTGAGGGGGCGGGAGGGTTGGGTGAGCAGTTCTTC	CASSEGAGGLGEQFF	few	TRBV10-2	TRBJ2-1	TRBD2
TGTGCCAGCTCACCGTGGGGAGATAACTATGGCTACACCTTC	CASSPWGDNYGYTF	-	TRBV18	TRBJ1-2	-
TGTGCCAGCAGTTCCAATCTGGGACAGGGGGCGCTTTACGAGCAGTACTTC	CASSSNLGQGALYEQYF	few	TRBV28	TRBJ2-7	TRBD1
TGTGCCATCAGTGAGGACACATTAAACACTGAAGCTTTCTTT	CAISEDTLNTEAFF	-	TRBV10-3	TRBJ1-1	-
TGTGCCAGTAGTTCTACGGGGGTTCAGCCCCAGCATTTT	CASSSTGVQPQHF	-	TRBV19	TRBJ1-5	-
TGCGCCAGCAGCTTGGACCCTAGAGGGAGGAGACAAGAGACCCAGTACTTC	CASSLDPRGRRQETQYF	-	TRBV5-1	TRBJ2-5	-
TGTGCCAGCACACCGGGACAGGGGGCTGAGGAGCAGTACTTC	CASTPGQGAEEQYF	few	TRBV19	TRBJ2-7	TRBD1
TGTGCCAGCAGATCCGGGACAGGGTGGTCCGAGCAGTACTTC	CASRSGTGWSEQYF	-	TRBV6-5	TRBJ2-7	TRBD1